Shown below are 20 T cell receptor beta chains from a single sample sequenced in a study of blood T cell repertoires in COVID-19. Profiling relied on immunoSEQ multiplex PCR, and the TCRdb table lists in-frame clones only, not all of them. The sample carries roughly 310,000 clones, under 95% recorded once. Material for sequencing was PBMCs or T cells enriched from blood (not recorded which). These receptor sequences come from a man in his fifties or sixties who had recovered from COVID-19.

This sequence joins TRBV3-1 (or the pseudogene TRBV3-2) and TRBJ2-4; 7 bases are shared with TRBD1. V shed 6 bases, J shed 0 bases, and the junction held 14 bases outside the gene matches. Germline V CDR1 and CDR2: LGHDT, YNNKEL (reference sequence). The CDR3 sequence is 18 residues long. CDR3 in amino acids: CASRQGTPDILAKNIQYF. The CDR3, as DNA: TGTGCCAGCAGACAGGGGACACCAGATATCTTAGCCAAAAACATTCAGTACTTC.

Comments on this clone: One junction end disagrees with the germline gene, perhaps due to a read error. V and J are TRBV27 and TRBJ1-5; TRBD1 might be the D (5 bases). The CDR3 runs to 16 residues. Germline values: CDR1 MNHEY, CDR2 SMNVEV (reference sequence). The CDR3 bases are TGTGCCAGCAGGTTATATGGGCAGGGTGGTGATCAGCCCCAGCATTTT. Its translation: CASRLYGQGGDQPQHF.

This sequence joins TRBV7-3 and TRBJ2-6, with 11 bases fitting TRBD1. The CDR3 totals 22 residues. Per germline, CDR1 SGHTA and CDR2 FQGTGA. V was pared by 5 bases and J by 2 bases, with 20 bases of the junction left unmatched. CDR3: CASSPGTGGRTLRDAGANVLTF. CDR3 DNA: TGTGCCAGCAGCCCGGGGACAGGGGGGCGAACACTTCGTGATGCTGGGGCCAACGTCCTGACTTTC.

V gene TRBV28 combines with J gene TRBJ1-5; no clear D gene. Germline CDR1 is MDHEN and CDR2 is SYDVKM. The CDR3 consists of 12 residues. V was pared by 8 bases and J by 6 bases, with 11 bases between. The chain's CDR3 is CASAPHGQPQHF. The CDR3 coding sequence is TGTGCCAGCGCCCCTCACGGTCAGCCCCAGCATTTT.

This chain links TRBV5-1 with TRBJ1-1; D not certain. Deletions cut 3 bases from V and 8 bases from J, with 8 bases between. Per germline, CDR1 SGHRS and CDR2 YFSETQ. CDR3 length equals 11 residues. The CDR3 bases are TGCGCCAGCAGCTCATCTATGGAAGCTTTCTTT. Encoded protein: CASSSSMEAFF.

This chain joins TRBV9 and TRBJ2-7, with 10 bases matching TRBD1. Germline V gene data show CDR1 as SGDLS and CDR2 as YYNGEE. The length of the CDR3 is 12 residues. After removal of 5 bases from V and 7 bases from J, the junction contained 3 bases not matched to a gene. CDR3 protein: CASRGDRGEQYF. CDR3 in DNA: TGTGCCAGCAGAGGGGACAGGGGTGAGCAGTACTTC. Filled out from reference TRBV9 and TRBJ2-7, the complete variable domain reads DSGVTQTPKHLITATGQRVTLRCSPRSGDLSVYWYQQSLDQGLQFLIQYYNGEERAKGNILERFSAQQFPDLHSELNLSSLELGDSALYFCASRGDRGEQYFGPGTRLTVT.

The rearrangement uses TRBV19 and TRBJ2-6; 7 nucleotides align to TRBD1. This CDR3 has 17 amino acids. Germline V gene sequence: CDR1 LNHDA, CDR2 SQIVND (reference sequence). The junction had 7 bases not matched to a gene; V was cut back by 4 bases and J by 1 base. This CDR3 is CASSTRDSPSGANVLTF. The CDR3 bases are TGTGCCAGTAGTACCAGGGACAGCCCTTCTGGGGCCAACGTCCTGACTTTC.

In its sample, this clone was seen once. This rearrangement joins TRBV5-5 to TRBJ1-2, with 8 bases identical to TRBD1. Germline CDR1 reads SGHKS; CDR2 reads YYEKEE (reference sequence). The CDR3 extends over 14 amino acids. V lost 2 bases and J lost 6; bases outside the gene matches: 6. CDR3 amino acids: CASSFGQGINGYTF. As DNA, the CDR3 is TGTGCCAGCAGCTTCGGACAGGGAATTAATGGCTACACCTTC.

V usage is TRBV5-1 and J usage is TRBJ1-2, with D uncertain. The V end was cut by 4 bases, the J end by 8 bases, with 15 bases between. Germline-derived CDR1 and CDR2 are SGHRS and YFSETQ. The CDR3 has 13 amino acids. The CDR3 protein is CASSVQAQEGYTF. CDR3 nucleotide sequence: TGCGCCAGCAGCGTCCAGGCCCAGGAAGGCTACACCTTC. The full variable domain, with the rest looked up from reference TRBV5-1 and TRBJ1-2, is KAGVTQTPRYLIKTRGQQVTLSCSPISGHRSVSWYQQTPGQGLQFLFEYFSETQRNKGNFPGRFSGRQFSNSRSEMNVSTLELGDSALYLCASSVQAQEGYTFGSGTRLTVV.

The chain combines TRBV6-5 with TRBJ1-1; D is ambiguous. V was trimmed by 8 bases and J by 0 bases, leaving 13 bases between them. The germline V gene encodes CDR1 MNHEY and CDR2 SVGAGI. The CDR3 totals 14 residues. The CDR3 DNA reads TGTGCCAGCCGACCCGGCAGGCTGAACACTGAAGCTTTCTTT. Translated, it gives CASRPGRLNTEAFF.

The J gene is TRBJ1-2, the V gene TRBV21-1; TRBD1 was called by the table and not checked on the DNA. TRBV21-1 is designated a pseudogene. The CDR3 consists of 16 residues. CDR3 residues: CASSCQGGRGYYGYTF. The CDR3 nucleotides are TGTGCCAGCAGCTGCCAGGGGGGCAGGGGATACTATGGCTACACCTTC.

This chain uses TRBV18 with TRBJ2-2; D perhaps matches TRBD1 (5 bases). The CDR3 spans 16 residues. Germline assignment: CDR1 KGHSH and CDR2 LQKENI. The ends were cut back, 1 base at V and 6 bases at J, with 15 bases in the middle. CDR3 sequence: CASSPLGVVGSGELFF. Written as DNA, the CDR3 is TGTGCCAGCTCACCACTAGGGGTCGTCGGGTCCGGGGAGCTGTTTTTT. The whole variable domain, filled in from reference TRBV18 and TRBJ2-2, reads NAGVMQNPRHLVRRRGQEARLRCSPMKGHSHVYWYRQLPEEGLKFMVYLQKENIIDESGMPKERFSAEFPKEGPSILRIQQVVRGDSAAYFCASSPLGVVGSGELFFGEGSRLTVL.

The chain uses TRBV28 and TRBJ2-4, with TRBD1 as a possible D gene (6 bases). The CDR3 covers 12 residues. The V gene's germline CDR1 is MDHEN and CDR2 SYDVKM. V lost 1 base and J 15 bases, leaving 13 bases between the germline ends. The CDR3 protein is CASSLLQGRAYF. The DNA for the CDR3 is TGTGCCAGCAGTTTATTACAGGGAAGGGCGTACTTC.

The chain joins TRBV7-6 to TRBJ1-4; D possibly corresponds to TRBD1 (5 bases). The germline V gene encodes CDR1 SGHVS and CDR2 FNYEAQ. The CDR3 loop spans 15 amino acids. V lost 3 bases and J 0 bases, leaving 8 bases between the germline ends. CDR3 sequence reads: CASSFGTATNEKLFF. CDR3 DNA sequence: TGTGCCAGCAGCTTCGGGACTGCAACTAATGAAAAACTGTTTTTT.

V is TRBV15 and J is TRBJ2-3, with D perhaps TRBD2 (6 bases). Looked up from germline, CDR1 is LNHNV and CDR2 is YYDKDF (reference sequence). Trimming removed 1 base from V and 6 bases from J, with 11 bases in between. The CDR3 covers 14 residues. DNA of the CDR3: TGTGCCACCAGCAGAGGGCAGGGACTGGATACGCAGTATTTT. Translated, it gives CATSRGQGLDTQYF.

The V call is TRBV11-2, the J call TRBJ2-1; 10 nucleotides line up with TRBD1. Germline V gives CDR1 SGHAT, CDR2 FQNNGV. V shed 5 bases and J 3 bases; nucleotides not matched to a gene: 7. CDR3 length equals 16 residues. CDR3 protein: CASSLQWTGGYNEQFF. The CDR3 region has the DNA TGTGCCAGCAGCCTCCAATGGACAGGGGGCTACAATGAGCAGTTCTTC.

This sequence joins TRBV5-1 and TRBJ2-2; 7 bases agree with TRBD1. Germline trimming cut 4 bases from V and 2 bases from J; bases unmatched to any gene: 5. Germline CDR1 is SGHRS and CDR2 is YFSETQ. The CDR3 has 15 amino acids. The CDR3 protein is CASSKGQFNTGELFF. As DNA, the CDR3 is TGCGCCAGCAGCAAGGGACAGTTCAACACCGGGGAGCTGTTTTTT.

The chain has TRBV18 and TRBJ1-6; TRBD1 agrees at 11 bases. The J segment lost 8 bases and the V segment lost 5 bases, leaving 2 bases of the junction unmatched. The CDR3 is made up of 14 amino acids. Germline CDR1 and CDR2: KGHSH and LQKENI. The CDR3 DNA reads as TGTGCCAGCTCAGGGACAGGGGGGCATTCACCCCTCCACTTT. Its protein product is CASSGTGGHSPLHF.

The rearrangement uses TRBV5-1 and TRBJ2-3; 9 nucleotides agree with TRBD2. Looked up from germline, CDR1 is SGHRS and CDR2 is YFSETQ. The length of the CDR3 is 16 residues. The V segment lost 4 bases and the J segment 3 bases; nucleotides outside the gene matches: 9. CDR3 DNA: TGCGCCAGCAGCCCCGGGACTAGCTCTGGAACAGATACGCAGTATTTT. Amino acid sequence: CASSPGTSSGTDTQYF.

This clone was picked up one time. V gene TRBV27 combines with J gene TRBJ2-1; tentatively, D is TRBD2 (5 bases). This CDR3 is built from 14 residues. Germline V gives CDR1 MNHEY, CDR2 SMNVEV (reference sequence). Trimming took 10 bases from V and 7 from J, leaving 20 bases between them. The CDR3 region has the DNA TGTGCCACCACCAAACTAGAACGCCGTAATGAGCAGTTCTTC. It yields the protein CATTKLERRNEQFF.